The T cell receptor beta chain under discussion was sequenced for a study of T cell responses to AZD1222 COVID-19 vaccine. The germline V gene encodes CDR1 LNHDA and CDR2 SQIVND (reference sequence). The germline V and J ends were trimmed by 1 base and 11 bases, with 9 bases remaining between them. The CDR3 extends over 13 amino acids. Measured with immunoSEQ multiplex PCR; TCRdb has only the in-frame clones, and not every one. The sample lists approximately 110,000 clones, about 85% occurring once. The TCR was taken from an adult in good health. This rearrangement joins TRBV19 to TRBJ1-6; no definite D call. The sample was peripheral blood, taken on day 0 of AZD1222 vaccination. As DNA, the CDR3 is TGTGCCAGTAGTATAGGATATGGGACACCCCTCCACTTT. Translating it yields CASSIGYGTPLHF.